This TCR beta chain derives from a study of T-cell memory formation after mild COVID-19. The CDR3 length is 16 residues. The V gene's germline CDR1 is LNHNV and CDR2 YYDKDF (reference sequence). Germline trimming cut 1 base from V and 12 bases from J; bases unmatched to any gene: 11. MiXCR, run by TCRdb on the 5' RACE reads, gives a single entry per CDR3 protein. This table has more than 400,000 distinct CDR3 sequences, roughly 20% appearing once. The V and J genes are TRBV15 and TRBJ2-1; 11 positions agree with TRBD2. The TCR was taken from an adult woman who had mild COVID-19 (a few samples of this study predate the infection). Cell type and time point are not known. Sequencing input: PBMCs or a T cell subset sorted from them (not recorded which). The CDR3 DNA reads TGTGCCACCAGCAGAGCTCGCGGTAGCGGGGGGGCGGGGCAGTTCTTC. It codes for CATSRARGSGGAGQFF.